Presented here are 13 T cell receptor beta chains from one specimen sequenced in a study of T cells in Graves' hyperthyroidism and ophthalmopathy. Amplification of TCR beta CDR3 regions was performed using RNA transcripts as template. In the first-round RT-PCR of the TCR CDR3, the HTBI primer set was used. TCRdb redid the calling of the multiplex PCR reads with MiXCR, one entry per CDR3 protein. The profile shows about 500,000 distinct CDR3 sequences, 15% to 20% of them singletons. Sequenced: blood. The receptor source for this set is a woman in her twenties or thirties with Graves' ophthalmopathy.

This clonotype appeared once. V gene TRBV19 combines with J gene TRBJ2-6; D is uncertain. The CDR3 is 12 residues long. The germline CDR1 and CDR2 sequences are LNHDA and SQIVND (reference sequence). V lost 7 bases and J 4 bases, leaving 5 bases between the germline ends. CDR3 sequence: CASISGANVLTF. The CDR3, as DNA: TGTGCCAGTATATCCGGGGCCAACGTCCTGACTTTC.

V and J are TRBV18 and TRBJ1-2, with D hard to call. Germline values: CDR1 KGHSH, CDR2 LQKENI. This CDR3 region has 15 residues. V lost 2 bases and J lost 4, with 14 bases in between. The CDR3 here is CASSPKSDVGYGYTF. In DNA, the CDR3 is TGTGCCAGCTCACCAAAATCGGACGTGGGCTATGGCTACACCTTC.

This chain links TRBV19 with TRBJ1-5, with unresolved D. The germline V gene has CDR1 LNHDA and CDR2 SQIVND (reference sequence). CDR3 length: 15 amino acids. The V gene lost 5 bases and the J gene lost 1 base, with 12 bases spanning the gap. The CDR3 sequence: CASSLDLWSNQPQHF. CDR3 bases: TGTGCCAGTAGTTTGGACCTATGGAGCAATCAGCCCCAGCATTTT.

The V and J genes are TRBV24-1 and TRBJ2-3; the D call may be TRBD1 or TRBD2 (5 bases each). V lost 3 bases and J lost 6, with 15 bases in between. Germline CDR1 and CDR2: KGHDR and SFDVKD. The CDR3 covers 15 residues. CDR3 nucleotides: TGTGCCACCAGTGATCCCCTACGGGGCGGGGATACGCAGTATTTT. Translating it yields CATSDPLRGGDTQYF.

The chain couples TRBV7-9 to TRBJ2-1; a possible D gene is TRBD2 (5 bases). The germline V gene has CDR1 SEHNR and CDR2 FQNEAQ (reference sequence). Trimming shortened V by 5 bases and J by 5 bases, and 16 bases separated the two germline ends. CDR3 length: 15 residues. The DNA for the CDR3 is TGTGCCAGCAGCCGACGGGATTCCAAAAACAATGAGCAGTTCTTC. This sequence encodes CASSRRDSKNNEQFF.

The genes are TRBV11-2 and TRBJ2-1; D is possibly TRBD2 (5 bases). The V gene lost 8 bases and the J gene lost 9 bases, with 26 bases spanning the gap. Looked up from germline, CDR1 is SGHAT and CDR2 is FQNNGV. The CDR3 totals 16 residues. The CDR3 here is CASLPRTSPADGEQFF. The CDR3 nucleotides are TGTGCCAGCTTACCCCGTACGTCGCCAGCGGATGGTGAGCAGTTCTTC.

This clonotype was counted many times. The rearrangement links TRBV3-1 to TRBJ2-1; maybe TRBD2 (6 bases). The V gene lost 7 bases and the J gene lost 1 base, with 14 bases spanning the gap. This CDR3 is built from 15 residues. Germline V lookup: CDR1 LGHDT, CDR2 YNNKEL (reference sequence). The CDR3 protein is CASTGGTISYNEQFF. For the CDR3, the DNA is TGTGCCAGCACCGGCGGGACCATATCCTACAATGAGCAGTTCTTC.

This clonotype appeared a single time. The junction differs from germline at one of its ends, possibly a read error. The CDR3 spells CASTGNNEQLF. The DNA of the CDR3 is TGTGCCAGCACAGGTAACAATGAGCAGCTCTTC. V usage is TRBV6-2 or TRBV6-3 and J usage is TRBJ2-1; D call uncertain. The CDR3 covers 11 residues. Germline loops: CDR1 MNHEY, CDR2 SVGEGT.

V gene TRBV19 combines with J gene TRBJ2-2, with TRBD2 identical over 9 bases. CDR3 length equals 16 residues. Trimming at V came to 4 bases and at J to 3 bases, leaving 6 bases not matched to a gene. CDR1 LNHDA and CDR2 SQIVND come from the germline V gene (reference sequence). The CDR3 here is CASSRGLALDTGELFF. In DNA, the CDR3 is TGTGCCAGTAGTAGAGGACTAGCGCTTGACACCGGGGAGCTGTTTTTT. Variable domain in full (rest from reference TRBV19 and TRBJ2-2): DGGITQSPKYLFRKEGQNVTLSCEQNLNHDAMYWYRQDPGQGLRLIYYSQIVNDFQKGDIAEGYSVSREKKESFPLTVTSAQKNPTAFYLCASSRGLALDTGELFFGEGSRLTVL.

The chain joins TRBV6-4 to TRBJ2-2; 10 bases agree with TRBD2. The CDR3 contains 14 residues. Germline values: CDR1 MRHNA, CDR2 SNTAGT. J lost 4 bases, V lost 4 bases, and 0 bases had no gene match. DNA for the CDR3: TGTGCCAGCAGTGCTAGCGGGAGCACCGGGGAGCTGTTTTTT. As protein: CASSASGSTGELFF.

This clonotype was seen a single time. The V call is TRBV7-3, the J call TRBJ2-1; D is undetermined. V was pared by 2 bases and J by 8 bases, with 13 bases between. This CDR3 is built from 14 residues. CDR1 is SGHTA and CDR2 is FQGTGA in the germline V gene. CDR3 sequence reads: CASSLDASGDEQFF. The CDR3 DNA reads TGTGCCAGCAGCTTAGATGCTAGTGGGGATGAGCAGTTCTTC.

This clonotype was seen ten or more times. The chain combines TRBV20-1 with TRBJ2-3; 9 bases match TRBD2. The CDR3 is made up of 14 amino acids. Per the germline V gene, CDR1 is DFQATT and CDR2 is SNEGSKA (reference sequence). J gave up 3 bases and V 3 bases, and 4 bases lay outside the gene matches. CDR3 coding DNA: TGCAGTGCTAGCGGGCGGGAGGGGACAGATACGCAGTATTTT. The encoded protein is CSASGREGTDTQYF.

This clonotype came up a few times. The V gene is TRBV6-2 or TRBV6-3, the J gene TRBJ2-1; maybe TRBD1 (6 bases). CDR3 length: 14 residues. The germline V gene has CDR1 MNHEY and CDR2 SVGEGT. V was pared by 6 bases and J by 3 bases, with 12 bases between. CDR3 DNA: TGTGCCAGCAGCCGGACAGCGAGCTACAATGAGCAGTTCTTC. This encodes CASSRTASYNEQFF.